The 27 T cell receptor beta chains below all came from one sample that was sequenced in a study of identical twins. TCRdb reprocessed the 5' RACE reads with MiXCR, giving one entry per CDR3 protein. The sample includes about 480,000 distinct CDR3 sequences, 13% to 15% of them seen just once. These same data were also listed under a study on yellow fever vaccine responses in identical twins.

Input material: CD4+ T cells sorted from blood. Source of these receptors: a woman between 18 and 30 years old in good health.

This clonotype was found many times. The chain carries TRBV20-1 and TRBJ2-2; D call uncertain. V lost 4 bases and J lost 8, with 17 bases in between. The CDR3 has 14 residues. Germline values: CDR1 DFQATT, CDR2 SNEGSKA (reference sequence). This chain's CDR3 is CSAMDTGGIGELFF. DNA for the CDR3: TGCAGTGCTATGGATACGGGTGGGATTGGGGAGCTGTTTTTT.

This clonotype has a handful of counts. V usage is TRBV14 and J usage is TRBJ2-3, with TRBD2 as a possible D gene (6 bases). The CDR3 has 15 residues. Trimming left V 4 bases short and J 0 bases short, with 11 bases between. CDR1 and CDR2 from the germline V gene are SGHDN and FVKESK. DNA for the CDR3: TGTGCCAGCAGCCCTACTAGCCGAAGCACAGATACGCAGTATTTT. Protein sequence: CASSPTSRSTDTQYF.

There are a few counts of this clonotype. The rearrangement uses TRBV12-3 or TRBV12-4 and TRBJ2-1; TRBD1 matches at 7 bases. After removal of 5 bases from V and 8 bases from J, the junction contained 12 bases not matched to a gene. There are 15 residues in the CDR3. The CDR3 DNA is TGTGCCAGCAGTCCCCTTTACAGAGGGGGCGATGAGCAGTTCTTC. Its translation is CASSPLYRGGDEQFF.

This clonotype appeared a few times. V usage is TRBV20-1 and J usage is TRBJ2-3, with 8 bases identical to TRBD2. The V gene end was trimmed by 6 bases and the J gene end by 4 bases; junction bases not matched to a gene: 18. The CDR3 is made up of 17 amino acids. CDR1 DFQATT and CDR2 SNEGSKA come from the germline V gene (reference sequence). The CDR3 spells CSARWGGGPRTADTQYF. The CDR3 DNA sequence: TGCAGTGCCCGGTGGGGCGGGGGGCCTCGAACGGCAGATACGCAGTATTTT.

A few counts support this clonotype. The chain joins TRBV24-1 to TRBJ2-7; 8 bases align to TRBD1. The CDR3 totals 15 residues. Germline-derived CDR1 and CDR2 are KGHDR and SFDVKD. With V trimmed by 3 bases and J by 4 bases, 7 bases remained unmatched. The CDR3 region is CATSDNRDRTYEQYF. CDR3 DNA sequence: TGTGCCACCAGTGATAACCGGGACAGGACTTACGAGCAGTACTTC.

The chain has TRBV25-1 and TRBJ1-4, with D possibly TRBD1 on 5 matching bases. From germline, CDR1 is MGHDK and CDR2 SYGVNS. The length of the CDR3 is 16 residues. V was trimmed by 6 bases and J by 4 bases, leaving 18 bases between them. The CDR3: CASSDEYGQRNEKLFF. The CDR3 nucleotides read TGTGCCAGCAGCGACGAATACGGACAACGTAATGAAAAACTGTTTTTT.

The chain has TRBV7-3 and TRBJ2-7; no reliable D call. With 4 bases removed from V and 5 bases from J, the gap between germline ends came to 15 bases. The CDR3 totals 14 residues. Germline CDR1 SGHTA, CDR2 FQGTGA. The chain's CDR3 is CASSSGIKGHEQYF. Here the CDR3 DNA reads TGTGCCAGCAGCTCGGGCATAAAAGGACACGAGCAGTACTTC. Using reference TRBV7-3 and TRBJ2-7 for the parts outside the CDR3, the full variable domain is GAGVSQTPSNKVTEKGKYVELRCDPISGHTALYWYRQSLGQGPEFLIYFQGTGAADDSGLPNDRFFAVRPEGSVSTLKIQRTERGDSAVYLCASSSGIKGHEQYFGPGTRLTVT.

The chain couples TRBV20-1 to TRBJ2-2; 8 bases are a match to TRBD1. Germline CDR1 and CDR2: DFQATT and SNEGSKA (reference sequence). The CDR3 runs 15 residues. After removal of 3 bases from V and 6 bases from J, the junction contained 9 bases not matched to a gene. The CDR3 region is CSASNYRGESGELFF. The DNA of the CDR3 is TGCAGTGCTAGTAACTACAGGGGGGAGTCCGGGGAGCTGTTTTTT.

This chain connects TRBV9 to TRBJ2-2; D is undetermined. CDR3 size: 13 residues. Trimming pared 6 bases from V and 0 bases from J, leaving 6 bases between. Germline-derived CDR1 and CDR2 are SGDLS and YYNGEE. The CDR3 spells CASTVANTGELFF. CDR3 nucleotides: TGTGCCAGCACCGTTGCGAACACCGGGGAGCTGTTTTTT. Full variable domain (missing parts from reference TRBV9 and TRBJ2-2): DSGVTQTPKHLITATGQRVTLRCSPRSGDLSVYWYQQSLDQGLQFLIQYYNGEERAKGNILERFSAQQFPDLHSELNLSSLELGDSALYFCASTVANTGELFFGEGSRLTVL.

This chain joins TRBV12-3 or TRBV12-4 and TRBJ2-5; TRBD2 matches 7 bases. J lost 5 bases, V lost 4 bases, and 4 bases had no gene match. The CDR3 length is 13 residues. The CDR3 loop reads CASSSGGSETQYF. CDR3 DNA sequence: TGTGCCAGCAGTTCTGGCGGGAGTGAGACCCAGTACTTC.

A few counts support this clonotype. J is TRBJ2-1 and V is TRBV2; the D gene is possibly TRBD2 (6 bases). Germline CDR1 reads SNHLY; CDR2 reads FYNNEI. The CDR3 contains 14 residues. Trimming removed 2 bases at V and 9 bases at J, with 14 bases between. The CDR3 here is CASSEISVGGEQFF. DNA for the CDR3: TGTGCCAGCAGTGAAATCTCCGTGGGAGGTGAGCAGTTCTTC.

A few counts support this clonotype. The chain uses TRBV6-1 and TRBJ2-2; D is unclear. V dropped 6 bases and J dropped 2 bases, with 13 bases sitting between them. Germline assignment: CDR1 MNHNS and CDR2 SASEGT. This CDR3 spans 15 amino acids. CDR3: CASSPNGVNTGELFF. CDR3 coding DNA: TGTGCCAGCAGCCCAAATGGAGTAAACACCGGGGAGCTGTTTTTT.

This clonotype was observed a few times. The genes are TRBV7-2 and TRBJ1-1, with a tentative D call TRBD1 (5 bases). The CDR3 extends over 13 amino acids. Trimming cost V 6 bases and J 4 bases, with 12 bases left between them. Germline V gene sequence: CDR1 SGHTA, CDR2 FQGNSA. The CDR3 DNA reads as TGTGCCAGCAGGTTTGGGGGGGGCACTGAAGCTTTCTTT. Residues: CASRFGGGTEAFF.

J is TRBJ2-5 and V is TRBV20-1, with 8 bases lining up with TRBD2. Germline CDR1 reads DFQATT; CDR2 reads SNEGSKA (reference sequence). The CDR3 has 17 amino acids. Unmatched junction bases numbered 18, after V lost 4 bases and J lost 5 bases. DNA of the CDR3: TGCAGTGCTAACCTCCTACTAGTTGGCGGGAGGCCGGAGACCCAGTACTTC. This gives the protein CSANLLLVGGRPETQYF.

The rearrangement joins TRBV7-8 to TRBJ1-4; D not resolved. The germline V gene encodes CDR1 SGHVS and CDR2 FQNEAQ. V shed 1 base and J shed 1 base, with 10 bases lying between them. The CDR3 is 16 residues long. The CDR3 sequence: CASSLVRELTNEKLFF. CDR3 DNA: TGTGCCAGCAGCTTAGTAAGGGAATTAACTAATGAAAAACTGTTTTTT.

In its sample, this clonotype was seen a few times. This chain uses TRBV2 with TRBJ2-7; D assignment may be TRBD1 or TRBD2 (5 bases each). The CDR3 extends over 12 amino acids. V was shortened by 8 bases and J by 3 bases, with 11 bases between the two germline ends. Germline assignment: CDR1 SNHLY and CDR2 FYNNEI. CDR3 residues: CASLRDGYEQYF. The CDR3 DNA is TGTGCCAGCCTCCGGGACGGCTACGAGCAGTACTTC.

The chain recombines TRBV29-1 with TRBJ1-1; D is unresolved. The germline CDR1 and CDR2 sequences are SQVTM and ANQGSEA. V lost 2 bases and J lost 2, with 15 bases in between. The CDR3 sequence is 15 residues long. Written as DNA, the CDR3 is TGCAGCGTTGAACCTCTTCTTGCAGATAACACTGAAGCTTTCTTT. Protein product: CSVEPLLADNTEAFF. Together with reference TRBV29-1 and TRBJ1-1, the CDR3 gives the full variable domain: SAVISQKPSRDICQRGTSLTIQCQVDSQVTMMFWYRQQPGQSLTLIATANQGSEATYESGFVIDKFPISRPNLTFSTLTVSNMSPEDSSIYLCSVEPLLADNTEAFFGQGTRLTVV.

The chain combines TRBV6-1 with TRBJ2-1, with 9 bases lining up with TRBD2. The ends lost 7 bases at V and 0 bases at J; junction bases unmatched: 4. Germline V gives CDR1 MNHNS, CDR2 SASEGT. The CDR3 totals 15 residues. The CDR3 loop reads CASTETSGSYNEQFF. CDR3 DNA: TGTGCCAGCACTGAGACTAGCGGCTCCTACAATGAGCAGTTCTTC.

This clonotype was observed a handful of times. The chain links TRBV7-9 to TRBJ2-1; a possible D gene is TRBD1 (6 bases). CDR3 size: 15 residues. Germline values: CDR1 SEHNR, CDR2 FQNEAQ (reference sequence). Trimming pared 3 bases from V and 1 base from J, leaving 10 bases between. CDR3 in amino acids: CASSFSGVSYNEQFF. Written as DNA, the CDR3 is TGTGCCAGCAGCTTCTCAGGGGTATCCTACAATGAGCAGTTCTTC. The whole variable domain, remainder taken from reference TRBV7-9 and TRBJ2-1, is DTGVSQNPRHKITKRGQNVTFRCDPISEHNRLYWYRQTLGQGPEFLTYFQNEAQLEKSRLLSDRFSAERPKGSFSTLEIQRTEQGDSAMYLCASSFSGVSYNEQFFGPGTRLTVL.

This chain joins TRBV7-2 and TRBJ1-3; TRBD1 aligns across 8 bases. This CDR3 is 15 amino acids long. J gave up 4 bases and V 4 bases, and 6 bases lay outside the gene matches. Germline V gene lookup returns CDR1 SGHTA and CDR2 FQGNSA. In nucleotides, the CDR3 is TGTGCCAGCAGCTCTAACCGGGACAGGGGAAACACCATATATTTT. As protein: CASSSNRDRGNTIYF. The variable domain in full, completed from reference TRBV7-2 and TRBJ1-3, reads GAGVSQSPSNKVTEKGKDVELRCDPISGHTALYWYRQSLGQGLEFLIYFQGNSAPDKSGLPSDRFSAERTGGSVSTLTIQRTQQEDSAVYLCASSSNRDRGNTIYFGEGSWLTVV.

This clonotype was counted a few times. The V gene is TRBV5-1, the J gene TRBJ2-7, with 9 positions matching TRBD2. J gave up 5 bases and V 0 bases, and 6 bases lay outside the gene matches. The CDR3 loop spans 15 amino acids. Germline values: CDR1 SGHRS, CDR2 YFSETQ. The CDR3 here is CASSLVRGGVHEQYF. DNA of the CDR3: TGCGCCAGCAGCTTGGTACGCGGGGGGGTCCACGAGCAGTACTTC.

This chain links TRBV7-2 with TRBJ2-7; 8 nucleotides align to TRBD1. Germline V CDR1 and CDR2: SGHTA, FQGNSA. V trimming: 7 bases; J trimming: 5 bases; junction bases outside the gene matches: 10. CDR3 length: 14 amino acids. The CDR3 region is CASNLVDRVDEQYF. CDR3 in DNA: TGTGCCAGCAACCTAGTGGACAGGGTTGACGAGCAGTACTTC.

This clonotype was observed many times. The J gene is TRBJ2-1, the V gene TRBV5-1; a possible D gene is TRBD1 (6 bases). The CDR3 is 15 residues long. V was shortened by 2 bases and J by 1 base, with 10 bases between the two germline ends. The V gene's germline CDR1 is SGHRS and CDR2 YFSETQ. The CDR3 protein is CASSFQGQSYNEQFF. CDR3 sequence (DNA): TGCGCCAGCAGCTTCCAGGGGCAGTCCTACAATGAGCAGTTCTTC.

The V call is TRBV7-8, the J call TRBJ1-1; D is unclear. Germline V gene lookup returns CDR1 SGHVS and CDR2 FQNEAQ. The germline V and J ends were trimmed by 0 bases and 0 bases, with 5 bases remaining between them. The CDR3 loop spans 14 amino acids. CDR3 residues: CASSLAQMNTEAFF. The CDR3, as DNA: TGTGCCAGCAGCTTAGCTCAAATGAACACTGAAGCTTTCTTT.

The sample holds a few counts of this clonotype. This rearrangement joins TRBV18 to TRBJ2-1; 7 bases map to TRBD1. CDR3 length: 17 amino acids. The V gene's germline CDR1 is KGHSH and CDR2 LQKENI. V shed 2 bases and J 0 bases; nucleotides not matched to a gene: 7. The CDR3 DNA sequence: TGTGCCAGCTCACCAGTCACGGGACAGAGCTCCTACAATGAGCAGTTCTTC. Translation: CASSPVTGQSSYNEQFF.

This clonotype was picked up a small number of times. The chain combines TRBV12-3 or TRBV12-4 with TRBJ2-7, with TRBD2 matching 8 bases. This CDR3 has 15 residues. The ends lost 6 bases at V and 2 bases at J; junction bases unmatched: 9. The CDR3 loop reads CASSSSGRGPYEQYF. The CDR3 DNA is TGTGCCAGCAGCTCCAGCGGGAGAGGGCCCTACGAGCAGTACTTC.

The sample holds a few counts of this clonotype. This chain uses TRBV10-3 with TRBJ2-2; weak D call: TRBD1 (6 bases). The germline V gene has CDR1 ENHRY and CDR2 SYGVKD. V shed 9 bases and J shed 1 base, with 12 bases lying between them. The CDR3 length is 14 residues. CDR3 in amino acids: CAIETGLNTGELFF. The CDR3, as DNA: TGTGCCATAGAAACAGGGTTGAACACCGGGGAGCTGTTTTTT.